This T cell receptor beta chain was recovered during a study of beta chain features in type 1 diabetes. This clone showed up just a few times. Its antigen remains unknown. The junction and the germline gene differ at one end; a read error may be behind it. Study conclusions and caveats: Across all four CD4+ subsets, people with type 1 diabetes showed modestly shorter TCRB CDR3s.

The sequenced template was cDNA made from the entire isolated RNA. Profiled with immunoSEQ multiplex PCR; TCRdb holds only in-frame clones, not every one. The data show roughly 150,000 clones, around 8.6% seen once. The clonotype was recovered from a woman between 18 and 30 years old with type 1 diabetes. The sequenced sample consisted of central memory CD4+ T cells from blood.

CDR3 nucleotide sequence: TGCGGGAGATCCAGAGAAAAACTGTTTTTT. Translation gives CGRSREKLFF. The chain is built from TRBV6-7 and TRBJ1-4; D remains ambiguous. Being an ORF, TRBV6-7 has a function that is uncertain. This CDR3 has 10 residues.